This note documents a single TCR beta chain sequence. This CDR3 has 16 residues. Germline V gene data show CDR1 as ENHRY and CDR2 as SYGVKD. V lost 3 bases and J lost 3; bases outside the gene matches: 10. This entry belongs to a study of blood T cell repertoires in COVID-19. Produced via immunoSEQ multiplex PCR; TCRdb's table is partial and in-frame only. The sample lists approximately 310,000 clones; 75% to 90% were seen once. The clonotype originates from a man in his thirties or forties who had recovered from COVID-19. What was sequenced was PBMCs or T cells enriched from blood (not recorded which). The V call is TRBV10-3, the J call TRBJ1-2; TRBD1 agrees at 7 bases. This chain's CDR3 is CAISESTGVRDYGYTF. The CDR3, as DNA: TGTGCCATCAGTGAATCCACAGGGGTCCGGGACTATGGCTACACCTTC.